The clone carrying this TCR beta chain came up a few times. The sample comes from a study of T cells in Graves' hyperthyroidism and ophthalmopathy. The ends lost 3 bases at V and 6 bases at J; junction bases unmatched: 1. The CDR3 covers 12 residues. From RNA transcripts, TCR beta CDR3 regions were amplified. First-round RT-PCR of the TCR CDR3 relied on the HTBI primer set. A single record per CDR3 protein comes from TCRdb applying MiXCR to the multiplex PCR reads. The profile shows under 250,000 distinct CDR3 sequences, around 24% of them singletons. This chain uses TRBV12-3 or TRBV12-4 with TRBJ2-7; 8 bases line up with TRBD2. Sample: blood. The origin of this receptor is a woman aged 40-49 years with Graves' ophthalmopathy. CDR3 bases: TGTGCCAGCAGTTTGACTAGCGCCGAGCAGTACTTC. The encoded protein is CASSLTSAEQYF.